Listed below are T cell receptor beta chains from one sample, sequenced in a study of blood T cell repertoires in COVID-19. Profiling relied on immunoSEQ multiplex PCR, and the TCRdb table lists in-frame clones only, not all of them. The sample holds about 430,000 clones, more than 70% seen once. The sequenced sample consisted of PBMCs or T cells enriched from blood (not recorded which). The receptors were sampled from a woman aged 18-29 years who had been exposed to COVID-19. Each CDR3 is given with its conserved first and last residue. A D gene is named only where the DNA matches it firmly. Rows give clone size only sometimes, using once, few, many, or a class for an expanded clone.

TRBV4-3	-	15	TRBJ1-2	-	TGCGCCAGCAGCCAAGAGACGGACGGGGGCTATGGCTACACCTTC	CASSQETDGGYGYTF
TRBV7-3	TRBD1	14	TRBJ1-2	many	TGTGCCAGCAGCTTAACGGGACAGGGAGAAGGCTACACCTTC	CASSLTGQGEGYTF
TRBV10-1	TRBD1	15	TRBJ1-1	-	TGCGCCAGCAGTGGGAGGACAGGGCTAGACACTGAAGCTTTCTTT	CASSGRTGLDTEAFF
TRBV11-2	-	16	TRBJ2-6	few	TGTGCCAGCAGCTCCACCCCTAGCTCTGGGGCCAACGTCCTGACTTTC	CASSSTPSSGANVLTF
TRBV6-2/TRBV6-3	-	14	TRBJ2-1	-	TGTGCCAGCATCCCCTTGGGGGCGTTGAATGAGCAGTTCTTC	CASIPLGALNEQFF
TRBV7-3	TRBD2	15	TRBJ2-3	-	TGTGCCAGCAGCTTTAGCGGGGGGGCCACAGATACGCAGTATTTT	CASSFSGGATDTQYF
TRBV6-1	TRBD1	16	TRBJ2-7	-	TGTGCCAGCAGTGAAGCAGATCGGGACAGGGAAACCGAGCAGTACTTC	CASSEADRDRETEQYF
TRBV7-2	TRBD1	14	TRBJ2-5	-	TGTGCCAGCAGACCCCAGGGGGCCGGAGAGACCCAGTACTTC	CASRPQGAGETQYF
TRBV28	-	15	TRBJ2-1	-	TGTGCCAGCAGTAACGCGCCACTAGCTCGGGATGAGCAGTTCTTC	CASSNAPLARDEQFF
TRBV21-1	-	15	TRBJ2-3	-	TGTGCCAGCAGCCCCTGGACAGAGGACACAGATACGCAGTATTTT	CASSPWTEDTDTQYF
TRBV6-5	TRBD1	16	TRBJ2-1	-	TGTGCCAGCAGTTACTCAGGCAGGGGGCGCCCCAATGAGCAGTTCTTC	CASSYSGRGRPNEQFF
TRBV6-5	TRBD2	15	TRBJ2-4	-	TGTGCCAGCAGTTATAGCGGGAGGGGAGAGAACATTCAGTACTTC	CASSYSGRGENIQYF
TRBV7-3	-	14	TRBJ2-5	-	TGTGCCAGCAGCGGCGGTCCCAGACAAGAGACCCAGTACTTC	CASSGGPRQETQYF
TRBV3-1/TRBV3-2	-	18	TRBJ2-1	-	TGTGCCAGCAGCCAAGAGTGGCAACGGGACTCACGACCCAATGAGCAGTTCTTC	CASSQEWQRDSRPNEQFF
TRBV2	TRBD1	15	TRBJ1-5	-	TGTGCCAGCACCGGACAGGGGATGGTAAATCAGCCCCAGCATTTT	CASTGQGMVNQPQHF
TRBV12-3/TRBV12-4	-	13	TRBJ1-1	-	TGTGCCAGCAGTGTAACAGTGAACACTGAAGCTTTCTTT	CASSVTVNTEAFF
TRBV28	TRBD1	14	TRBJ2-7	-	TGTGCCAGCAGGCCGGGACAGAGCTCCTACGAGCAGTACTTC	CASRPGQSSYEQYF
TRBV6-2/TRBV6-3	TRBD2	15	TRBJ2-1	-	TGTGCCAGCAGTGCGCGACTAGCGGGGAACAATGAGCAGTTCTTC	CASSARLAGNNEQFF
TRBV4-2	TRBD2	21	TRBJ2-7	-	TGTGCCAGCAGCCAAGACTCTACTAGCGGGGGGACTTATGGAAGCTCCTACGAGCAGTACTTC	CASSQDSTSGGTYGSSYEQYF
TRBV28	TRBD2	19	TRBJ2-1	-	TGTGCCAGCAGAGCCACGCCCGGGACTAGCGGGGGGTCCTACAATGAGCAGTTCTTC	CASRATPGTSGGSYNEQFF
TRBV5-1	-	14	TRBJ2-7	-	TGCGCCAGCAGCTTGGCTGACAATCCCTACGAGCAGTACTTC	CASSLADNPYEQYF
TRBV2	TRBD1	13	TRBJ2-1	-	TGTGCCAGCACCAGACAGGGGTACAATGAGCAGTTCTTC	CASTRQGYNEQFF
TRBV7-9	TRBD2	16	TRBJ2-1	-	TGTGCCAGCAGCTTGCTAGCGGGTGGTTCCTACAATGAGCAGTTCTTC	CASSLLAGGSYNEQFF
TRBV28	-	13	TRBJ2-6	-	TGTGCCAGCCAGCGGTCTGGGGCCAACGTCCTGACTTTC	CASQRSGANVLTF
TRBV28	-	15	TRBJ2-7	once	TGTGCCAGCAGTTTGGGGCGGGATCTTTCCTACGAGCAGTACTTC	CASSLGRDLSYEQYF
TRBV6-6	-	14	TRBJ1-1	-	TGTGCCAGCAGTTACCCCGAGGGCCGGGCTGAAGCTTTCTTT	CASSYPEGRAEAFF
TRBV11-2	TRBD2	16	TRBJ2-1	-	TGTGCCAGCAGTCCCTCGTATAGCGGGAGCACTTTTGAGCAGTTCTTC	CASSPSYSGSTFEQFF
TRBV11-3	-	13	TRBJ2-4	once	TGTGCCAGCAGCTTAGAGGGGGCTGACATTCAGTACTTC	CASSLEGADIQYF
TRBV5-1	TRBD1	14	TRBJ2-3	-	TGCGCCAGCAGAGACAGGGGGACCACAGATACGCAGTATTTT	CASRDRGTTDTQYF
TRBV18	-	16	TRBJ1-2	-	TGTGCCAGCTCACCGCAATCAACAGGGAATAACTATGGCTACACCTTC	CASSPQSTGNNYGYTF
TRBV29-1	-	12	TRBJ2-7	-	TGCAGCGTTGGGGACTTGGCCTACGAGCAGTACTTC	CSVGDLAYEQYF
TRBV19	-	11	TRBJ1-1	-	TGTGCCAGTAGACAGTTCCCTGAAGCTTTCTTT	CASRQFPEAFF
TRBV6-6	-	14	TRBJ2-3	-	TGTGCCAGCAGTTACTCGTGGGCTCCAGATACGCAGTATTTT	CASSYSWAPDTQYF
TRBV6-5	TRBD2	15	TRBJ2-7	-	TGTGCCAGCAGTACAGGACTAGCGGGAACTTACGAGCAGTACTTC	CASSTGLAGTYEQYF
TRBV28	-	15	TRBJ1-1	-	TGTGCCAGCAGTCCGACGACACTCCCCAACACTGAAGCTTTCTTT	CASSPTTLPNTEAFF
TRBV3-1/TRBV3-2	-	13	TRBJ2-1	-	TGTGCCAGCAGCCAAAGGACAGAGTGGGAGCAGTTCTTC	CASSQRTEWEQFF
TRBV18	-	14	TRBJ1-2	-	TGTGCCAGCTCACCCCAGGCCTCTAACTATGGCTACACCTTC	CASSPQASNYGYTF
TRBV7-2	-	16	TRBJ2-7	-	TGTGCCAGCAGCTTAGGATCGGGTGCAGGGACCTACGAGCAGTACTTC	CASSLGSGAGTYEQYF
TRBV28	-	14	TRBJ1-1	-	TGTGCCAGCAGTTCCGGGGACTTCGCCACTGAAGCTTTCTTT	CASSSGDFATEAFF
TRBV2	-	15	TRBJ1-4	-	TGTGCCAGCAGGGCGGGGGGTGCAACTAATGAAAAACTGTTTTTT	CASRAGGATNEKLFF
TRBV5-8	-	14	TRBJ1-6	-	TGTGCCAGCAGCAGGGGGGGCTATAATTCACCCCTCCACTTT	CASSRGGYNSPLHF
TRBV7-2	-	16	TRBJ1-4	-	TGTGCCAGCAGCTTAGTGCACCTCGCAGCTAATGAAAAACTGTTTTTT	CASSLVHLAANEKLFF
TRBV19	TRBD1	12	TRBJ1-2	-	TGTGCCAGTAGCACAGGGGGCGCGGGCTACACCTTC	CASSTGGAGYTF
TRBV2	-	11	TRBJ1-2	-	TGTGCCAGCTCTATTGTACTTGGCTACACCTTC	CASSIVLGYTF
TRBV7-6	TRBD2	19	TRBJ2-1	-	TGTGCCAGCAGCCAACCGACTAGCGGGAGGCTGAGCTCCTACAATGAGCAGTTCTTC	CASSQPTSGRLSSYNEQFF
TRBV7-3	TRBD1	14	TRBJ1-2	-	TGTGCCAGCAGCTTAACCGGGACAGGCTATGGCTACACCTTC	CASSLTGTGYGYTF
TRBV5-4	TRBD2	19	TRBJ2-1	-	TGTGCCAGCAGCTCGTCGCTCAGCGGGGTTCTCCGGCCGGGGAATGAGCAGTTCTTC	CASSSSLSGVLRPGNEQFF